This T cell receptor beta chain originates from a study of cytotoxic CD8 clonotypes in ibrutinib-treated CLL. Looking at the study overall: On average, about 97,000 productive rearrangements and over 250,000 productive templates per sample.

Sequenced by immunoSEQ multiplex PCR; TCRdb stores in-frame clones only, minus some. The sample has around 310,000 clones, around four fifths seen once. As regards this clone: The antigen is unknown.

Broader study findings: There were few public clonotypes, and on treatment they contracted or stayed stable.

The V gene lost 3 bases and the J gene lost 2 bases, with 12 bases spanning the gap. The germline CDR1 and CDR2 sequences are SGHRS and YFSETQ. This CDR3 contains 14 residues. V and J are TRBV5-1 and TRBJ2-7, with D hard to call. The sequence came from a human donor with chronic lymphocytic leukemia. The sample consisted of PBMCs, taken before ibrutinib treatment. CDR3 sequence: CASSSTYRAYEQYF. CDR3 DNA: TGCGCCAGCAGCTCTACCTACAGAGCCTACGAGCAGTACTTC.